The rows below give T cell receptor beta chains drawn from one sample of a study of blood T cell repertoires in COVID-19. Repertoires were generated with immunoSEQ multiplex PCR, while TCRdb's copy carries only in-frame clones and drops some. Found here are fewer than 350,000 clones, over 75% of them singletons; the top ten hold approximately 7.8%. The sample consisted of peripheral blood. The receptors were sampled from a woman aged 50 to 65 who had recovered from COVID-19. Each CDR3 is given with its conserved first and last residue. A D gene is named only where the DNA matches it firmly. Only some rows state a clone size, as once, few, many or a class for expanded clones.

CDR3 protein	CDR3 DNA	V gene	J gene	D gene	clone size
CASSRAGGYNEQFF	TGTGCCAGCTCCCGAGCGGGAGGGTACAATGAGCAGTTCTTC	TRBV11-2	TRBJ2-1	TRBD2	.
CASSKTGAGANVLTF	TGTGCCAGTAGTAAGACAGGGGCTGGGGCCAACGTCCTGACTTTC	TRBV19	TRBJ2-6	TRBD1	.
CASSLALWRGAREQYF	TGTGCCAGCAGCTTAGCGCTCTGGCGGGGGGCCCGCGAGCAGTACTTC	TRBV7-2	TRBJ2-7	TRBD2	.
CASSQGSGNTEAFF	TGTGCCAGCAGCCAGGGAAGTGGGAACACTGAAGCTTTCTTT	TRBV7-2	TRBJ1-1	.	.
CASSISAGGDYGYTF	TGTGCCAGTAGTATCTCGGCAGGGGGCGACTATGGCTACACCTTC	TRBV19	TRBJ1-2	TRBD1	.
CASSRGQAINYGYTF	TGTGCCAGCTCGCGGGGGCAGGCGATCAACTATGGCTACACCTTC	TRBV7-2	TRBJ1-2	.	.
CASTPPGGRRYEQYF	TGTGCCAGCACCCCACCGGGCGGGAGAAGGTACGAGCAGTACTTC	TRBV6-6	TRBJ2-7	TRBD2	.
CASSFRLNTEAFF	TGCGCCAGCAGCTTCCGGTTGAACACTGAAGCTTTCTTT	TRBV4-3	TRBJ1-1	.	once
CASKENDLAQETQYF	TGTGCCAGCAAGGAGAACGACCTCGCCCAAGAGACCCAGTACTTC	TRBV9	TRBJ2-5	.	.
CASSLEADGYTF	TGTGCCAGCAGCTTAGAGGCGGATGGCTACACCTTC	TRBV7-9	TRBJ1-2	.	few
CASSLGLAGAYNEQFF	TGCGCCAGCAGCTTAGGTCTAGCGGGGGCCTACAATGAGCAGTTCTTC	TRBV5-1	TRBJ2-1	TRBD2	once
CASSLEAGNYEQYF	TGCGCCAGCAGCTTGGAGGCGGGAAACTACGAGCAGTACTTC	TRBV5-1	TRBJ2-7	.	many
CASSLGRGASYNEQFF	TGTGCCAGCAGCTTGGGCCGGGGGGCCTCCTACAATGAGCAGTTCTTC	TRBV5-4	TRBJ2-1	.	.